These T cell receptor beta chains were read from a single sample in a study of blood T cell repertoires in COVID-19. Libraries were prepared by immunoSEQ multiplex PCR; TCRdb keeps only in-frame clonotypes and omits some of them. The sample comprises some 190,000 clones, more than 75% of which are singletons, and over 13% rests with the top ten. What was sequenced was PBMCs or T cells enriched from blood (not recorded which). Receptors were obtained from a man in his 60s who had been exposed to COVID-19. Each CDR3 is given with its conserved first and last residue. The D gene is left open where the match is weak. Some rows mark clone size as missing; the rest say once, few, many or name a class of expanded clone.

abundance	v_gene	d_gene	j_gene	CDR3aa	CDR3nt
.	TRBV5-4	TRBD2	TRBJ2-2	CASSGARSGSHGELFF	TGTGCCAGCAGCGGGGCGAGGAGCGGGAGTCACGGGGAGCTGTTTTTT
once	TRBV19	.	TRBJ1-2	CASSDDRYYGYTF	TGTGCCAGTAGTGACGACAGATACTATGGCTACACCTTC
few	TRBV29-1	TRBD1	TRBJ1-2	CSVDQTGGYGYTF	TGCAGCGTTGACCAGACAGGGGGCTATGGCTACACCTTC
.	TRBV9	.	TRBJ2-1	CASSVGGVNSYNEQFF	TGTGCCAGCAGCGTAGGCGGAGTCAACTCCTACAATGAGCAGTTCTTC
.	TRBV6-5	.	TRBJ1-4	CASSYQPGWSEKLFF	TGTGCCAGCAGTTACCAACCAGGGTGGAGTGAAAAACTGTTTTTT
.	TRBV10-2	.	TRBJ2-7	CATAGYEQYF	TGCGCCACTGCAGGATACGAGCAGTACTTC
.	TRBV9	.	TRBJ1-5	CASSPGQINQPQHF	TGTGCCAGCAGCCCCGGACAGATCAATCAGCCCCAGCATTTT
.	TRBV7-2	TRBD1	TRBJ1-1	CASSIRAYRGSPMNTEAFF	TGTGCCAGCAGCATCCGGGCGTACAGGGGGTCTCCCATGAACACTGAAGCTTTCTTT
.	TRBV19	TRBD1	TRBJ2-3	CASSHRGLGTDTQYF	TGTGCCAGTAGCCACAGGGGGCTCGGCACAGATACGCAGTATTTT
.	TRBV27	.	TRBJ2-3	CASTVASTDTQYF	TGTGCCAGCACGGTAGCTAGCACAGATACGCAGTATTTT
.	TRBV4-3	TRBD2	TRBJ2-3	CASSQGWGGTQYF	TGCGCCAGCAGCCAAGGATGGGGGGGTACGCAGTATTTT
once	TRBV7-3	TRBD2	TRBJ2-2	CASARGGLGDTGELFF	TGTGCCAGCGCCCGGGGAGGGTTAGGCGACACCGGGGAGCTGTTTTTT